This entry describes one TCR beta chain. Its antigen is not known. Sequencing used immunoSEQ multiplex PCR; TCRdb keeps in-frame clones, though not all of them. The table lists roughly 80,000 clones, approximately 84% of them singletons. This CDR3 region has 15 residues. The J segment lost 8 bases and the V segment lost 0 bases, leaving 6 bases of the junction unmatched. Germline CDR1 reads SGHTA; CDR2 reads FQGTGA. These data originate in a study of OX40 agonist ivuxolimab in advanced cancers. In the study overall: Patients received the agonistic anti-OX40 (CD134) antibody ivuxolimab. Study-level points and caveats: Undetermined was the antigen specificity of the expanded peripheral T cells. Clonal expansion by week 6 occurred in CD4+ and CD8+ blood T cells (at 0.1 to 3.0 mg/kg).

The sequence derives from an adult with an advanced solid tumor such as melanoma, head and neck, liver or kidney cancer. Sequenced material: CD4+ or CD8+ T cells sorted from blood, taken in a trial of the OX40 agonist ivuxolimab. V gene TRBV7-3 combines with J gene TRBJ2-1; 8 nucleotides align to TRBD1. The DNA for the CDR3 is TGTGCCAGCAGCTTAACAGGACAGGGTATCTATGAGCAGTTCTTC. Encoded protein: CASSLTGQGIYEQFF.